This TCR beta chain was recorded in a study of blood T cell repertoires in COVID-19. Study as a whole: T cells, B-cell-depleted T cells, or PBMCs provided the cDNA or gDNA that served as material.

The table came from immunoSEQ multiplex PCR; TCRdb's copy has only in-frame clones and leaves some out. The sample holds some 330,000 clones, roughly 90% seen once. In terms of age and location, participants ranged from roughly 18 to 90 years and lived in about 25 US areas. The CDR3 is made up of 14 amino acids. Deletions cut 5 bases from V and 3 bases from J, with 11 bases between. The germline gives CDR1 SGHVS, CDR2 FQNEAQ. The specimen sequenced was PBMCs or T cells enriched from blood (not recorded which). The J gene is TRBJ1-3, the V gene TRBV7-8, with D possibly TRBD1 on 5 matching bases. This TCR derives from a young woman who had recovered from COVID-19. The CDR3 protein is CASSPREGGNTIYF. CDR3 in DNA: TGTGCCAGCAGCCCCAGGGAGGGTGGAAACACCATATATTTT. Full variable domain (outside the CDR3, taken from reference TRBV7-8 and TRBJ1-3): GAGVSQSPRYKVAKRGQDVALRCDPISGHVSLFWYQQALGQGPEFLTYFQNEAQLDKSGLPSDRFFAERPEGSVSTLKIQRTQQEDSAVYLCASSPREGGNTIYFGEGSWLTVV.